This TCR beta chain comes out of a study of blood T cell repertoires in COVID-19. Germline values: CDR1 MNHEY, CDR2 SVGEGT. This CDR3 comprises 16 residues. V was clipped by 2 bases and J by 4 bases; unmatched bases: 8. Per the original data handling: The authors estimated nucleated cell counts from reference gene primer amplification. TCRdb's table, derived via immunoSEQ multiplex PCR, lists solely in-frame clones and lacks some. V, J and clone size derive from that table, while D and trimming were established from the DNA sequence. This table has fewer than 600,000 clones, 85% to 90% appearing once.

The sequenced sample consisted of peripheral blood. The V and J genes are TRBV6-2 or TRBV6-3 and TRBJ2-7; 10 nucleotides agree with TRBD2. The clonotype originates from a man aged 18 to 35 with COVID-19, enrolled during active disease. The CDR3 loop is CASSYGVAGGQYEQYF. The CDR3 nucleotides are TGTGCCAGCAGTTACGGTGTAGCGGGAGGCCAGTACGAGCAGTACTTC.